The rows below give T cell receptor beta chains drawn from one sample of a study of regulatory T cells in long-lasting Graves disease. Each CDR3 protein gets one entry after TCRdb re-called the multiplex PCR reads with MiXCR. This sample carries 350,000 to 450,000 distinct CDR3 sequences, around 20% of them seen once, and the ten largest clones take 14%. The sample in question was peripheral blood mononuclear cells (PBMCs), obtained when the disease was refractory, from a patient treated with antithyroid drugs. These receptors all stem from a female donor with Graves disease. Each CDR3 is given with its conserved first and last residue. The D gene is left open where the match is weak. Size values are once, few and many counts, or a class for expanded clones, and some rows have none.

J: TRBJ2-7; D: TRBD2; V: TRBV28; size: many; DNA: TGTGCCAGCAGTTCCCCTGCGAGCGGGAGCTACGAGCAGTACTTC; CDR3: CASSSPASGSYEQYF
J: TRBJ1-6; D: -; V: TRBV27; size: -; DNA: TGTGCCAGCAGTGAAGGTCTGGTACCCAATTCACCCCTCCACTTT; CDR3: CASSEGLVPNSPLHF
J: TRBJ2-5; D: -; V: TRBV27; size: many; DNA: TGTGCCAGCAGTTTCTTGGGGGGGACAAAAGAGACCCAGTACTTC; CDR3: CASSFLGGTKETQYF
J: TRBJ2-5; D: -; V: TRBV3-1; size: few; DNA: TGTGCCAGCAGCCACGCACTAGCGCCCGACAGGGAGACCCAGTACTTC; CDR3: CASSHALAPDRETQYF
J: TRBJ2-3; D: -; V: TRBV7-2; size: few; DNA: TGTGCCAGCAGCTCCTCCCACGGGTTGGATACGCAGTATTTT; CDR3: CASSSSHGLDTQYF
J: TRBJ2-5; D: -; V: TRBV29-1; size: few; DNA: TGCAGCCTCCAATACAGGGCTCGGGAGACCCAGTACTTC; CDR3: CSLQYRARETQYF
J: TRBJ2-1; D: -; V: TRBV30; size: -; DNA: TGTGCCTGGAGAGGGCAGTCAAAGTTCTTC; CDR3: CAWRGQSKFF
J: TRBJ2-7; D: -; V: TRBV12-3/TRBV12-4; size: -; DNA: TGTGCCAGCAGTGCCCTGGCAGCGGACTACGAGCAGTACTTC; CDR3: CASSALAADYEQYF
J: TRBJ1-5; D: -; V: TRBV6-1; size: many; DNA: TGTGCCAGCAGTGAAGCGTGGCCCCAGCATTTT; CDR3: CASSEAWPQHF
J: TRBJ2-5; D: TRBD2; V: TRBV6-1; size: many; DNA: TGTGCCAGCAGTGGACGGACTAGCGGGAACCAAGAGACCCAGTACTTC; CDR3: CASSGRTSGNQETQYF
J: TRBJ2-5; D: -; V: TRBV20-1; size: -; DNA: TGCAGTGCGAATGGACAGCCACAAGAGACCCAGTACTTC; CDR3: CSANGQPQETQYF
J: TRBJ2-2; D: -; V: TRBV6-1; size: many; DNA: TGTGCCAGCGACCTCCTCGAGGGGACCGGGGAGCTGTTTTTT; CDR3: CASDLLEGTGELFF
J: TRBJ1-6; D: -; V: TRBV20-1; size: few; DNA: TGCAGTGCTTCCTTCTGGGGGGGTTCACCCCTCCACTTT; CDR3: CSASFWGGSPLHF
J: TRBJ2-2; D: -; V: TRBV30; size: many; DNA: TGTGCCTGGAGATTTGGGACCACAAACACCGGGGAGCTGTTTTTT; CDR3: CAWRFGTTNTGELFF